In this sample, the clone carrying this T cell receptor beta chain turned up many times. What it binds is unknown. RNA transcripts were the template for amplifying TCR beta CDR3 regions. With the HTBI primer set, the TCR CDR3 went through a first round of RT-PCR. TCRdb passed the multiplex PCR reads through MiXCR, listing each CDR3 protein once. The sample lists under 400,000 distinct CDR3 sequences, over 12% occurring once. This sample is part of a study of T cells in Graves' hyperthyroidism and ophthalmopathy. Study results and caveats: Stable hyperthyroidism was separated from ophthalmopathy by a model based on 13 V-J features.

Under 3 months was the duration of disease in ophthalmopathy patients, who also had a Clinical Activity Score of at least 3 and a NOSPECS grade of at least 4. Sequenced input: blood. The clonotype comes from a woman aged 55-69 years with Graves' ophthalmopathy.

This CDR3 is CAWSVPWGPYGYTF. DNA of the CDR3: TGTGCCTGGAGTGTACCGTGGGGGCCCTATGGCTACACCTTC. The chain links TRBV30 to TRBJ1-2, with D perhaps TRBD1 (6 bases). In germline, CDR1 is GTSNPN, CDR2 SVGIG (reference sequence). Trimming removed 0 bases from V and 4 bases from J, with 12 bases in between. The length of the CDR3 is 14 residues.